The following is a TCR beta chain sequence with its context. Its antigen is currently unknown. The sample comes from a study of beta chain features in type 1 diabetes. Study-wide context: Similarity in age, gender and cell yields was seen between patients and healthy donors.

Findings and caveats of the study: Cells that show high TCR expression could be over-represented by cDNA sequencing. Moderately but significantly shorter TCRB CDR3s were found in Type 1 diabetes patients in all four CD4+ subsets.

Every isolated RNA sample was fully reverse transcribed, so sequencing captured expressed TCRB transcripts. Using immunoSEQ multiplex PCR, the repertoire was profiled, and TCRdb retains in-frame clones only, with some absent. The table lists hundreds of thousands of clones, approximately 16% of them singletons, with 0.015% to 0.019% in the top ten. Material for sequencing was naive CD4+ T cells from blood. The source of this sequence is a man aged 18 to 35 with type 1 diabetes.

CDR3 in DNA: TGTGCCAGTAGTACCCCCCCCGGCCGGGGGATTATGGATGGCTACACCTTC. It yields the protein CASSTPPGRGIMDGYTF. This rearrangement joins TRBV19 to TRBJ1-2; weak D call: TRBD1 (5 bases). Trimming cost V 4 bases and J 6 bases, with 24 bases left between them. CDR3 length: 17 amino acids. CDR1 is LNHDA, CDR2 SQIVND, per germline (reference sequence).